In its sample, the clone carrying this T cell receptor beta chain was seen a few times. These data are taken from a study of blood T cell repertoires in COVID-19. As for the study in general: Samples came from the United States, Italy and Spain, spanning acute and convalescent COVID-19. In each case, the material was cDNA or gDNA derived from T cells, B-cell-depleted T cells, or PBMCs.

Trimming took off 5 bases at V and 5 bases at J, with 13 bases between the two ends. The germline V gene encodes CDR1 KGHDR and CDR2 SFDVKD. This CDR3 comprises 14 residues. Authors' data handling: Estimates of nucleated cell counts were drawn from the amplification of reference gene primers. Profiling relied on immunoSEQ multiplex PCR, and the TCRdb table lists in-frame clones only, not all of them. That table is the source of V, J and clone size, and D and trimming were worked out from the DNA. The data hold 200,000 or so clones, with roughly 87% observed a single time. The sequenced material came from peripheral blood. This receptor was taken from a man in his forties with active or convalescent COVID-19. The chain couples TRBV24-1 to TRBJ2-3; D is perhaps TRBD1 (5 bases). CDR3 nucleotide sequence: TGTGCCACCAGTGCGGCAGGGTCCATAGATACGCAGTATTTT. Its protein is CATSAAGSIDTQYF.